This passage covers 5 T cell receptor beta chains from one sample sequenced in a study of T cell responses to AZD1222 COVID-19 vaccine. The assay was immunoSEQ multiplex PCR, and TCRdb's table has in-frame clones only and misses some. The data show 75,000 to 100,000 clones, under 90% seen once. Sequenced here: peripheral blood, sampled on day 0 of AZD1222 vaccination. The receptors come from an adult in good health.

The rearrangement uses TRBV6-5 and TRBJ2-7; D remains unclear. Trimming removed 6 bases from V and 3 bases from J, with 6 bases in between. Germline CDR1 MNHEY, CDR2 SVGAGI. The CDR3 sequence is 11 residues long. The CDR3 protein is CASSTYYEQYF. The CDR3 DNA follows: TGTGCCAGCAGCACCTACTACGAGCAGTACTTC.

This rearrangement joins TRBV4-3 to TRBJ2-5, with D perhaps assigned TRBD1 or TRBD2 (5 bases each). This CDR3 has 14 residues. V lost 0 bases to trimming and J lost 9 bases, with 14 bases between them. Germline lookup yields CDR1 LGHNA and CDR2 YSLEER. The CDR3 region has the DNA TGCGCCAGCAGCCAAGATGGGACCGACGCGGCCCAGTACTTC. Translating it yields CASSQDGTDAAQYF.

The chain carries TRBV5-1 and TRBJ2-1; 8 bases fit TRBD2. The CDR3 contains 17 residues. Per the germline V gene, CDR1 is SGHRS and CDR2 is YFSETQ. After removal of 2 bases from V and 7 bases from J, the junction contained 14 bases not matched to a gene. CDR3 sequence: CASSLPLGAGVANEQFF. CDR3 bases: TGCGCCAGCAGCTTACCCCTGGGAGCGGGAGTGGCGAATGAGCAGTTCTTC.

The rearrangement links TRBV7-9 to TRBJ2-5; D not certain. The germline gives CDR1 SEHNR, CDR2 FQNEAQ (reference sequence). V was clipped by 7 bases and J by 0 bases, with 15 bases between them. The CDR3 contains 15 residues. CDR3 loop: CASTPGRNYQETQYF. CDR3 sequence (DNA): TGTGCCAGCACCCCGGGCAGAAACTACCAAGAGACCCAGTACTTC.

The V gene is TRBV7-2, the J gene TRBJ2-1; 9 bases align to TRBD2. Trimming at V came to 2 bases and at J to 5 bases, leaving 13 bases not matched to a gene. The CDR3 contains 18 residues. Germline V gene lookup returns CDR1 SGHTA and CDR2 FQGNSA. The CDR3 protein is CASSLLRLRLAGNNEQFF. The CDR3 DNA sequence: TGTGCCAGCAGCTTACTCCGCCTCCGGCTAGCGGGAAACAATGAGCAGTTCTTC.